This T cell receptor beta chain was identified in a study of blood T cell repertoires in COVID-19. Overall study: Samples representing acute and convalescent COVID-19 were sourced from the United States, Italy and Spain. The analysed material was cDNA or gDNA that came from T cells, B-cell-depleted T cells, or PBMCs.

Authors' analysis steps: Amplification with reference gene primers provided the estimates of nucleated cell counts. Libraries were prepared by immunoSEQ multiplex PCR; TCRdb keeps only in-frame clonotypes and omits some of them. V and J calls plus clone size are reproduced from that table; the DNA served to infer D and trimming. The profile covers approximately 150,000 clones, with more than 70% appearing a single time and over 1.1% taken by the ten largest. The germline CDR1 and CDR2 sequences are SGHRS and YFSETQ. This CDR3 is built from 13 residues. J was trimmed by 4 bases and V by 4 bases; bases with no gene match: 1.

The chain carries TRBV5-1 and TRBJ1-4; TRBD1 matches at 7 bases. This receptor was taken from a man in his 60s with acute or convalescent COVID-19. Sequenced material: peripheral blood. The CDR3 DNA reads as TGCGCCAGCAGCGGGACAGTTAATGAAAAACTGTTTTTT. The encoded protein is CASSGTVNEKLFF. Full variable domain (remainder filled in from reference TRBV5-1 and TRBJ1-4): KAGVTQTPRYLIKTRGQQVTLSCSPISGHRSVSWYQQTPGQGLQFLFEYFSETQRNKGNFPGRFSGRQFSNSRSEMNVSTLELGDSALYLCASSGTVNEKLFFGSGTQLSVL.